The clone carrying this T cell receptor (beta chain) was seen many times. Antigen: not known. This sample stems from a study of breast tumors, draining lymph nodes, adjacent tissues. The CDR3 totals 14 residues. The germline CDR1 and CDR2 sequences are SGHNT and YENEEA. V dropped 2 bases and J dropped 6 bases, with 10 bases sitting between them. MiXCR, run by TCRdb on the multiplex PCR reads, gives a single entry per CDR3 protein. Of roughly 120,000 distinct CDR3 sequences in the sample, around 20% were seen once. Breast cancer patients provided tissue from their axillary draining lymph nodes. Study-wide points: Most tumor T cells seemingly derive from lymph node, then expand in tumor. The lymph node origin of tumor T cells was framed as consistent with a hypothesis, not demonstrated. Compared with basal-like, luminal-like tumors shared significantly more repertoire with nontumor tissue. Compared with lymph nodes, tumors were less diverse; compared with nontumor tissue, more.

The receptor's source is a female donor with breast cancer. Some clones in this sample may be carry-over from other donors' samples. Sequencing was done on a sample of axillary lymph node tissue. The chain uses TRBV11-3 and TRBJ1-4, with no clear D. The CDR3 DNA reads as TGTGCCAGCAGCTTAAAGGAGACCCATGAAAAACTGTTTTTT. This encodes CASSLKETHEKLFF.